This TCR beta chain was sequenced in a study of human thymus T cells. CDR1 and CDR2 from the germline V gene are SGHRS and YFSETQ. V dropped 5 bases and J dropped 2 bases, with 10 bases sitting between them. The CDR3 runs 13 residues. Assay used: immunoSEQ multiplex PCR; TCRdb lists only in-frame clones, some missing. Found here are some 50,000 clones, 85% to 95% of them singletons; the top ten hold about 0.17%. This receptor was taken from a girl under three years old with a congenital heart defect but otherwise immunologically healthy. The sample was blood. The chain couples TRBV5-1 to TRBJ2-5; possibly TRBD1 for D (6 bases). CDR3 sequence reads: CASRPGQQETQYF. The CDR3 nucleotides read TGCGCCAGCAGGCCGGGACAACAAGAGACCCAGTACTTC.